This entry lists 3 T cell receptor beta chains sequenced from one sample in a study of cytomegalovirus exposure and HLA in healthy donors. Primers: 60 Vbeta forward and 13 Jbeta reverse. Some clones are missing from TCRdb's copy, which holds only in-frame ones; the method was immunoSEQ multiplex PCR. The sample yields under 200,000 clones, of which the top ten take up around 6%. Sequencing was done on a sample of PBMCs. Receptors were obtained from a young man in good health and CMV-seronegative.

The rearrangement joins TRBV14 to TRBJ1-2, with 9 bases matching TRBD1. The CDR3 extends over 15 amino acids. Germline values: CDR1 SGHDN, CDR2 FVKESK. V lost 4 bases, J lost 4 bases, and 7 bases stayed unmatched. CDR3 region: CASSPRQGGGYGYTF. The CDR3 DNA reads TGTGCCAGCAGCCCCCGACAGGGGGGGGGCTATGGCTACACCTTC.

V is TRBV9 and J is TRBJ2-3, with TRBD2 matching 12 bases. The CDR3 is 16 amino acids. Germline CDR1 and CDR2: SGDLS and YYNGEE. The trim removed 3 bases at V and 4 bases at J, leaving 6 bases unmatched. CDR3 nucleotide sequence: TGTGCCAGCAGCGCTCGACTAGCGGGAGAGGCAGATACGCAGTATTTT. Its translation is CASSARLAGEADTQYF.

V usage is TRBV10-3 and J usage is TRBJ1-5; possible D gene TRBD1, 6 bases. The germline V gene has CDR1 ENHRY and CDR2 SYGVKD. CDR3 length: 14 residues. The V gene lost 9 bases and the J gene lost 0 bases, with 12 bases spanning the gap. The CDR3 DNA reads as TGTGCCATAAGGACAGAGCTTAGCAATCAGCCCCAGCATTTT. Translated, it gives CAIRTELSNQPQHF.